The clone carrying this T cell receptor (beta chain) appeared a few times. Its target is not known. Germline V CDR1 and CDR2: MNHEY, SMNVEV (reference sequence). V was shortened by 3 bases and J by 4 bases, with 16 bases between the two germline ends. The CDR3 consists of 17 residues. A J-beta primer mix and a sample-barcoded 5' primer were used in a second PCR of about 6 to 12 cycles. Each TCR beta cDNA got a 12-nucleotide random molecular identifier. TCRdb recomputed calls from the 5' RACE reads with MiXCR, one row per CDR3 protein. The sample lists around 820,000 distinct CDR3 sequences, 20% to 30% occurring once. The record originates from a study of blood T cells in healthy people across ages. General study findings and limits: Relative to aged donors, long-lived donors carried more naive CD4+ cells and displayed higher diversity.

The same sample was also studied in work on T cells of mothers and their children. Per that study: At about 1.5 ug per 15 ul, all of the extracted RNA went into cDNA synthesis. From each mother came over 9.5 million TCR beta CDR3 reads, and from each child came 3 million to 3.5 million.

Sequencing input: blood. The rearrangement links TRBV27 to TRBJ1-6; unclear D gene. The receptor's source is a boy younger than 18 in good health. The CDR3 sequence: CASSLFGGRIYNSPLHF. The CDR3 nucleotides are TGTGCCAGCAGTTTGTTTGGAGGGCGCATTTATAATTCACCCCTCCACTTT.